The next 5 T cell receptor beta chains were all read from a single sample in a study of cytomegalovirus exposure and HLA in healthy donors. The primer mix had 60 Vbeta and 13 Jbeta primers. Repertoires were generated with immunoSEQ multiplex PCR, while TCRdb's copy carries only in-frame clones and drops some. Here the sample spans 200,000 or so clones, roughly four fifths being singletons. The sequenced sample consisted of PBMCs. Receptor source: a boy aged 2 to 10 in good health and CMV-seronegative.

In this sample, this clone turned up once. The rearrangement uses TRBV7-2 and TRBJ2-1; 9 positions match TRBD1. J was trimmed by 0 bases and V by 5 bases; bases with no gene match: 2. The CDR3 has 15 residues. Germline V CDR1 and CDR2: SGHTA, FQGNSA. CDR3 region: CASSPDRGSYNEQFF. The CDR3 bases are TGTGCCAGCAGCCCGGACAGGGGCTCCTACAATGAGCAGTTCTTC.

This rearrangement joins TRBV6-5 to TRBJ1-2; D is undetermined. This CDR3 is 16 amino acids long. Germline assignment: CDR1 MNHEY and CDR2 SVGAGI. V was clipped by 0 bases and J by 0 bases, with 11 bases between them. In DNA, the CDR3 is TGTGCCAGCAGTTACTCGAGGGAGGGTTCTAACTATGGCTACACCTTC. Translating gives CASSYSREGSNYGYTF.

V and J are TRBV5-4 and TRBJ2-3; 7 positions agree with TRBD1. Per the germline V gene, CDR1 is SGHNT and CDR2 is YYREEE (reference sequence). The CDR3 spans 13 residues. Trimming removed 4 bases from V and 6 bases from J; junction bases left unmatched: 5. The CDR3 protein is CASSIDRDDTQYF. The CDR3 DNA reads TGTGCCAGCAGCATAGACAGGGATGATACGCAGTATTTT.

The rearrangement links TRBV7-2 to TRBJ2-1; no definite D call. The germline V gene encodes CDR1 SGHTA and CDR2 FQGNSA. This CDR3 comprises 16 residues. Trimming pared 1 base from V and 2 bases from J, leaving 12 bases between. Here the CDR3 DNA reads TGTGCCAGCAGCTTAGTTTCGGGTATGACCTACAATGAGCAGTTCTTC. The encoded protein is CASSLVSGMTYNEQFF.

The chain joins TRBV6-6 to TRBJ2-5; TRBD1 matches 8 bases. CDR1 is MNHNY, CDR2 SVGAGI, per germline (reference sequence). CDR3 length equals 16 residues. The V segment lost 6 bases and the J segment 5 bases; nucleotides outside the gene matches: 14. Here the CDR3 DNA reads TGTGCCAGCAGCCCGGGGCAGGGGGCTTTCGTGGAGACCCAGTACTTC. Its protein is CASSPGQGAFVETQYF.